Listed below are T cell receptor beta chains from one sample, sequenced in a study of shared clonotypes between healthy human individuals. Using immunoSEQ multiplex PCR, the repertoire was profiled, and TCRdb retains in-frame clones only, with some absent. The table includes some 1.4 million clones, roughly 95% detected once. The specimen sequenced was naive CD4+ T cells sorted from blood. Receptor source: a man aged 30 to 39 in good health. The CDR3 runs from the conserved cysteine through the conserved F or W. The D gene is left open where the match is weak. Clone size appears in some rows only: once, few, many, or a class for an expanded clone.

clone_size d_call j_call v_call cdr3_nt cdr3_aa
- - TRBJ2-6 TRBV19 TGTGCCAGTAGTATACCCCCCAGTTGGGGTAGGGTCGGGGCCAACGTCCTGACTTTC CASSIPPSWGRVGANVLTF
- - TRBJ2-1 TRBV4-1 TGCGCCAGCAGCCTAAAGGACATTAGTAATGAGCAGTTCTTC CASSLKDISNEQFF
- - TRBJ2-4 TRBV18 TGTGCCAGCTCACCACAAGTTGTGGGCCTAGCCAAAAACATTCAGTACTTC CASSPQVVGLAKNIQYF
- - TRBJ2-3 TRBV9 TGTGCCAGCAGCGTAATGACTAACACAGATACGCAGTATTTT CASSVMTNTDTQYF
- - TRBJ1-1 TRBV7-9 TGTGCCAGCAGCCAAGCGGCGGGGCAATACACTGAAGCTTTCTTT CASSQAAGQYTEAFF
- - TRBJ2-1 TRBV20-1 TGCAGTGCTCCTAGACTGGGAGAGCAGTTCTTC CSAPRLGEQFF
- - TRBJ2-2 TRBV5-1 TGCGCCAGCAGCCCTCAGGACAGCACCACCGGGGAGCTGTTTTTT CASSPQDSTTGELFF
- TRBD1 TRBJ1-2 TRBV6-5 TGTGCCAGCAGCCAGGGACAGGGCTACACCTTC CASSQGQGYTF
- - TRBJ2-5 TRBV6-1 TGTGCCAGCAGTGAATTGGGGGAGTCGGAGACCCAGTACTTC CASSELGESETQYF
- - TRBJ2-3 TRBV5-5 TGTGCCAGCAGCTTGGCACTGGGGAGGACAGATACGCAGTATTTT CASSLALGRTDTQYF
- - TRBJ2-2 TRBV5-1 TGCGCCAGCAGCCACGACACCGGGGAGCTGTTTTTT CASSHDTGELFF
- - TRBJ1-1 TRBV5-5 TGTGCCAGCAGCTTATCGATAGGGAACACTGAAGCTTTCTTT CASSLSIGNTEAFF
- - TRBJ1-2 TRBV5-1 TGCGCCAGCAGCTTGGAGGACAGCCGGGATGGCTACACCTTC CASSLEDSRDGYTF
- TRBD2 TRBJ2-7 TRBV15 TGTGCCACCAGCCGAGGGGGGCCGGGAGCGGGAGATCGTTACGAGCAGTACTTC CATSRGGPGAGDRYEQYF
- - TRBJ2-2 TRBV7-9 TGTGCCAGCAGCCCGGACGGATGGGCCCCCGGGGAGCTGTTTTTT CASSPDGWAPGELFF
- - TRBJ2-2 TRBV7-2 TGTGCCAGCAGCCCAAGACTAGTATACCCCGGGGAGCTGTTTTTT CASSPRLVYPGELFF
- - TRBJ2-2 TRBV28 TGTGCCAGCAGTTTGTTGGGGGCTCGGAGGGAGCTGTTTTTT CASSLLGARRELFF
- TRBD2 TRBJ2-5 TRBV19 TGTGCCAGTAGTATTCAAGCGGGAGGCCCAGGGGAGACCCAGTACTTC CASSIQAGGPGETQYF
- - TRBJ1-1 TRBV28 TGTGCCAGCAGTTTGGTAGGCACTGAAGCTTTCTTT CASSLVGTEAFF
- - TRBJ2-3 TRBV7-3 TGTGCCAGCAGCTTACAAGGCACCGCGACCGGAGATACGCAGTATTTT CASSLQGTATGDTQYF
- TRBD2 TRBJ2-7 TRBV6-6 TGTGCCAGCAGCCAGACTAGCGGGAGGTACGAGCAGTACTTC CASSQTSGRYEQYF
- - TRBJ2-1 TRBV6-6 TGTGCCAGCAGTTACGACAGGTACCCCTGGAATGAGCAGTTCTTC CASSYDRYPWNEQFF
- TRBD2 TRBJ2-3 TRBV5-4 TGTGCCAGCAGCACCAGGACTAGCGGGACAAGCACAGATACGCAGTATTTT CASSTRTSGTSTDTQYF
- - TRBJ2-7 TRBV10-3 TGTGCCATCAGTGACCCAAGGACAACCTACGAGCAGTACTTC CAISDPRTTYEQYF
- - TRBJ1-1 TRBV5-1 TGCGCCAGCAGCTTGGCAGTATCGTCTGAAGCTTTCTTT CASSLAVSSEAFF
- - TRBJ1-1 TRBV10-1 TGCGCCAGCAGTCCGGGGGCGCGAAGCACTGAAGCTTTCTTT CASSPGARSTEAFF
- - TRBJ2-3 TRBV7-6 TGTGCCAGCAGCTTAGGAGTGGGGGCTAGCACAGATACGCAGTATTTT CASSLGVGASTDTQYF
- TRBD2 TRBJ2-2 TRBV11-2 TGTGCCAGCAGACCGGGACTAGCGGGACCGAACACCGGGGAGCTGTTTTTT CASRPGLAGPNTGELFF
- TRBD1 TRBJ2-7 TRBV28 TGTGCCAGCAGACGCGACAGGGGGGCCTACGAGCAGTACTTC CASRRDRGAYEQYF
- - TRBJ1-3 TRBV2 TGTGCCAGCAGTGATAACGCCGTCTCTGGAAACACCATATATTTT CASSDNAVSGNTIYF
- - TRBJ1-1 TRBV7-9 TGTGCCAGCAGCTTCTCAGGGATGAACACTGAAGCTTTCTTT CASSFSGMNTEAFF
- - TRBJ1-2 TRBV18 TGTGCCAGCTCACCGAAACAGACAGTGCCCTATGGCTACACCTTC CASSPKQTVPYGYTF
- - TRBJ2-7 TRBV11-2 TGTGCCAGCAGCTTAGATACCGGCATGGCCTACGAGCAGTACTTC CASSLDTGMAYEQYF
- - TRBJ1-2 TRBV19 TGTGCCAGTAACCGCGGAGGCTATGGCTACACCTTC CASNRGGYGYTF
- - TRBJ1-3 TRBV4-1 TGCGCCAGCAGCCAAGTAGTTTCAGGGGAAGCAGGCATATATTTT CASSQVVSGEAGIYF
- - TRBJ2-1 TRBV7-3 TGTGCCAGCAGCTTTCGGCCCGCCACCGAGCAGTTCTTC CASSFRPATEQFF
- - TRBJ2-5 TRBV28 TGTGCCAGCAGTTTGGATGGAGAGACCCAGTACTTC CASSLDGETQYF
once - TRBJ2-3 TRBV7-7 TGTGCTAGCAGCTTGACGCCCAAGAGTGCAGATACGCAGTATTTT CASSLTPKSADTQYF
- - TRBJ2-7 TRBV11-2 TGTGCCAGCAGCTCCGGTTTGGGGGCAATTCCCTACGAGCAGTACTTC CASSSGLGAIPYEQYF
- - TRBJ2-3 TRBV7-2 TGTGCCAGCAGCTTAGTAGGAGGGGCTAGGACAGATACGCAGTATTTT CASSLVGGARTDTQYF
- TRBD2 TRBJ2-2 TRBV27 TGTGCCAGCAGTTATCGGGCGGGAGGGCCAATCGGGGAGCTGTTTTTT CASSYRAGGPIGELFF
- TRBD1 TRBJ2-7 TRBV27 TGTGCCAGCAGTTCCCGGGACAGGGGGCTCTACGAGCAGTACTTC CASSSRDRGLYEQYF
- - TRBJ1-3 TRBV6-5 TGTGCCAGCAGTTACTCGACAAATGGAAACACCATATATTTT CASSYSTNGNTIYF
- - TRBJ2-1 TRBV18 TGTGCCAGCTCACCGATGGACAATGAGCAGTTCTTC CASSPMDNEQFF
- TRBD1 TRBJ2-4 TRBV2 TGTGCCAGCAGTGCTACAGGGGCGCTCGGCAAAAACATTCAGTACTTC CASSATGALGKNIQYF
- - TRBJ2-1 TRBV5-4 TGTGCCAGCAGCGCTGGGCTAGCGCATGGGTATGAGCAGTTCTTC CASSAGLAHGYEQFF
- TRBD1 TRBJ2-7 TRBV27 TGTGCCAGCAGTATGGACGGGACAGGGACCTACGAGCAGTACTTC CASSMDGTGTYEQYF
- - TRBJ1-1 TRBV5-1 TGCGCCAGCAGGGGGGAAGTAGGGAACACTGAAGCTTTCTTT CASRGEVGNTEAFF
- - TRBJ2-7 TRBV5-1 TGCGCCAGCAGCTTTCAGTGGGGAATTTCCTACGAGCAGTACTTC CASSFQWGISYEQYF
- - TRBJ2-1 TRBV18 TGTGCCAGCTCACCACGGGACCCTCACAACAACAATGAGCAGTTCTTC CASSPRDPHNNNEQFF
- - TRBJ2-2 TRBV27 TGTGCCAGCACCACGATCGGCAGGGAGAGTCCCGGGGAGCTGTTTTTT CASTTIGRESPGELFF
- TRBD1 TRBJ1-1 TRBV29-1 TGCAGCACCAGGGGGGCTTCGGGCACTGAAGCTTTCTTT CSTRGASGTEAFF
- TRBD2 TRBJ2-7 TRBV2 TGTGCCAGCAGTGAACTGGGAGGGAAGACCTACGAGCAGTACTTC CASSELGGKTYEQYF
- TRBD1 TRBJ2-5 TRBV19 TGTGCCAGTAGCACTCGTGGGACAGGGGCGCGGGAGACCCAGTACTTC CASSTRGTGARETQYF
- TRBD1 TRBJ1-5 TRBV7-9 TGTGCCAGCAGCTCCCAGGGGGATCAGCCCCAGCATTTT CASSSQGDQPQHF
- - TRBJ2-3 TRBV10-3 TGTGCCATCAGTGAACAGGCTAGCACAGATACGCAGTATTTT CAISEQASTDTQYF